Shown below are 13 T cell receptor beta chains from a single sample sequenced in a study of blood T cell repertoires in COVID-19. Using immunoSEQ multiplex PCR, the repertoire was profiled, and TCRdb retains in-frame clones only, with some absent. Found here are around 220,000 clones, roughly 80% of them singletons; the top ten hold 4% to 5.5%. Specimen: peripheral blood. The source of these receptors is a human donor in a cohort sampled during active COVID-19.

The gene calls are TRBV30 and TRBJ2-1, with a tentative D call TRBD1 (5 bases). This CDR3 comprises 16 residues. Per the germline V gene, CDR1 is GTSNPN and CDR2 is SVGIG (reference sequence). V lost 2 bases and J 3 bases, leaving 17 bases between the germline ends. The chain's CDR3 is CAWSYPPDSLYNEQFF. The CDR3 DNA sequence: TGTGCCTGGAGTTATCCCCCCGACAGCCTCTACAATGAGCAGTTCTTC.

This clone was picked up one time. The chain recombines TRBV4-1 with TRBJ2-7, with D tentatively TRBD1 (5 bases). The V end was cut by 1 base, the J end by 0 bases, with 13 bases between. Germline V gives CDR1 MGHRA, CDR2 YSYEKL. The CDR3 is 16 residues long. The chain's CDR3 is CASSQATDVISYEQYF. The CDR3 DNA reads TGCGCCAGCAGCCAAGCGACAGACGTAATCTCCTACGAGCAGTACTTC.

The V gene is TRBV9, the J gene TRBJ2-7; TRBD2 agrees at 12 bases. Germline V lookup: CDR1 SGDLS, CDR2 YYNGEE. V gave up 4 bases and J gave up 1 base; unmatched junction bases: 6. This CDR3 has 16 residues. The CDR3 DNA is TGTGCCAGCAGCCCCACCGGGACTAGCGGGTCCTACGAGCAGTACTTC. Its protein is CASSPTGTSGSYEQYF.

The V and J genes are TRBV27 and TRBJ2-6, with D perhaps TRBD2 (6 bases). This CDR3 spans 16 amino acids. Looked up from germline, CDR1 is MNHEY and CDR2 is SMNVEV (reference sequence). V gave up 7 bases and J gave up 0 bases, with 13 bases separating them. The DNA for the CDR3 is TGTGCCAGCAAAAATTGGGGGGACTCTGGGGCCAACGTCCTGACTTTC. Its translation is CASKNWGDSGANVLTF.

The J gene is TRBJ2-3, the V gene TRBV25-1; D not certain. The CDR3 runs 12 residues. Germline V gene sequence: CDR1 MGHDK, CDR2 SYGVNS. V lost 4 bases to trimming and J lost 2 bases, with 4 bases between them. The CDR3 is CASSGYTDTQYF. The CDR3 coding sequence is TGTGCCAGCAGTGGCTACACAGATACGCAGTATTTT.

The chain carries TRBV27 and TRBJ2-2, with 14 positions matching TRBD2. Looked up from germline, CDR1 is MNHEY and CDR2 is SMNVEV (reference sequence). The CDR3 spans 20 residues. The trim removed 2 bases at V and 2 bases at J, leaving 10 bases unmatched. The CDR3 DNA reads TGTGCCAGCAGTTTACGCTTCGGGACTAGCGGGAGAGGTAACACCGGGGAGCTGTTTTTT. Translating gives CASSLRFGTSGRGNTGELFF.

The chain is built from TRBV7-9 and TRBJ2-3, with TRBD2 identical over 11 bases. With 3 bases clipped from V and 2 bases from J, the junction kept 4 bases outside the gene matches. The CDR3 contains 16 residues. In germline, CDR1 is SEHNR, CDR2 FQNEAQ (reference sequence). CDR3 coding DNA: TGTGCCAGCAGCTTGGGGACTAGCGGATACACAGATACGCAGTATTTT. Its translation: CASSLGTSGYTDTQYF.

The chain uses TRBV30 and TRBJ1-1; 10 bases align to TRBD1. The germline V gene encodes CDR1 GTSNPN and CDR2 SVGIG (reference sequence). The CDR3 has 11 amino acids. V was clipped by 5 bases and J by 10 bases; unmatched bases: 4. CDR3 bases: TGTGCCTGGGTGGGGACAGGGGTAGCTTTCTTT. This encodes CAWVGTGVAFF.

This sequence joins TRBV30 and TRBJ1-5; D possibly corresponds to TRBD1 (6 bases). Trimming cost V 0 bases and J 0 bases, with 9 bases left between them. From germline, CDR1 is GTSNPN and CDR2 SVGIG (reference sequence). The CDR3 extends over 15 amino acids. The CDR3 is CAWSVRGHSNQPQHF. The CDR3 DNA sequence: TGTGCCTGGAGTGTCAGGGGCCATAGCAATCAGCCCCAGCATTTT.

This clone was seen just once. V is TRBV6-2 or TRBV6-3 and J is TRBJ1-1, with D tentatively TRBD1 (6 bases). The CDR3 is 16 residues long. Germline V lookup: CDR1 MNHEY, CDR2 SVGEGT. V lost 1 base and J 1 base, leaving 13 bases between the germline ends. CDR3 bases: TGTGCCAGCAGTTACTTTCCGGGACACCCGAACACTGAAGCTTTCTTT. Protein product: CASSYFPGHPNTEAFF.

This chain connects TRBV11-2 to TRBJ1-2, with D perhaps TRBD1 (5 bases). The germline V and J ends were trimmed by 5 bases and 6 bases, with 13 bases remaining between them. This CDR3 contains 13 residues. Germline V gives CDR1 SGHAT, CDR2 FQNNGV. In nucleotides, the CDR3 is TGTGCCAGCAGCCAAAGGCAGGGCCATGGCTACACCTTC. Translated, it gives CASSQRQGHGYTF.

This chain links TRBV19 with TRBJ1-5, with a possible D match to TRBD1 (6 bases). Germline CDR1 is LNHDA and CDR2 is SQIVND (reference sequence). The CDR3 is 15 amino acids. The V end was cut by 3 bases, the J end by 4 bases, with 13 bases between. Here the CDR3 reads CASSITGMGNQPQHF. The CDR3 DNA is TGTGCCAGTAGTATCACAGGGATGGGTAATCAGCCCCAGCATTTT.

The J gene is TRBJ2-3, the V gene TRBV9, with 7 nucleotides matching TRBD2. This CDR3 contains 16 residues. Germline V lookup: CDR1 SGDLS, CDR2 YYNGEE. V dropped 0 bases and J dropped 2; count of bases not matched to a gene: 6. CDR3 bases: TGTGCCAGCAGCGTAGAGGCTAGCGGCCACACAGATACGCAGTATTTT. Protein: CASSVEASGHTDTQYF.